This entry is about one TCR beta chain. As yet, its antigen is unknown. The sample comes from a study of cytomegalovirus exposure and HLA in healthy donors. Turning to the study itself: Around 180 million T cells yielded over 90 million unique TCR beta sequences in earlier analysis. Study-wide points: CMV serostatus was the only immune exposure information that was available. An apparent linkage of common viral pathogens to several of the most significant clusters emerged in a later analysis.

It was with 60 Vbeta and 13 Jbeta primers that the PCR ran. TCRdb keeps only in-frame clones here, not all; method: immunoSEQ multiplex PCR. The table lists over 100,000 clones, around 82% of them singletons. The sequencing input was PBMCs. This TCR derives from a middle-aged woman in good health and CMV-seronegative.

The CDR3 loop is CASSLLEFFGEQFF. CDR3 coding DNA: TGTGCCAGCAGTTTATTGGAGTTTTTTGGTGAGCAGTTCTTC. The chain carries TRBV28 and TRBJ2-1; no firm D call. The CDR3 is made up of 14 amino acids. The V gene's germline CDR1 is MDHEN and CDR2 SYDVKM. V lost 1 base, J lost 9 bases, and 13 bases lay in between.